This T cell receptor (beta chain) is from a study of T cells in Graves' hyperthyroidism and ophthalmopathy. Germline loops: CDR1 SGHRS, CDR2 YFSETQ. V lost 4 bases and J lost 7; bases outside the gene matches: 8. This CDR3 is built from 14 residues. Amplification of TCR beta CDR3 regions used RNA as the template. A set of HTBI primers served as the primers for a first-round RT-PCR of the TCR CDR3. Via MiXCR, TCRdb re-called the multiplex PCR reads, giving one row per CDR3 protein. Found here are about 500,000 distinct CDR3 sequences, more than 15% of them singletons; the top ten hold about 31%. Sequencing was performed on blood. V usage is TRBV5-1 and J usage is TRBJ2-5; TRBD1 matches 9 bases. The sequence derives from a woman in her thirties with Graves' ophthalmopathy. The CDR3 nucleotides read TGCGCCAGCAGCATAGGACAGGGGTTGGCGACCCAGTACTTC. Protein sequence: CASSIGQGLATQYF. Full variable domain (remainder filled in from reference TRBV5-1 and TRBJ2-5): KAGVTQTPRYLIKTRGQQVTLSCSPISGHRSVSWYQQTPGQGLQFLFEYFSETQRNKGNFPGRFSGRQFSNSRSEMNVSTLELGDSALYLCASSIGQGLATQYFGPGTRLLVL.